Shown below are 21 T cell receptor beta chains from a single sample sequenced in a study of CD8+ T cells in alopecia areata. Extracted RNA was reverse transcribed, and the resulting cDNA served as sequencing template. TCRdb's copy holds only in-frame clones and misses some; the assay was immunoSEQ multiplex PCR. This sample has some 150,000 clones, with 62% found just once. The source material was CD8+ T cells sorted from blood. Receptors originate from a human donor in good health.

The chain is built from TRBV29-1 and TRBJ1-2, with 8 bases fitting TRBD1. Germline CDR1 reads SQVTM; CDR2 reads ANQGSEA. The V segment lost 1 base and the J segment 7 bases; nucleotides outside the gene matches: 8. The CDR3 totals 14 residues. The CDR3 protein is CSVEGGQGELGYTF. CDR3 nucleotide sequence: TGCAGCGTTGAAGGCGGACAGGGAGAGCTTGGCTACACCTTC.

The rearrangement links TRBV15 to TRBJ2-7, with 7 positions matching TRBD1. Germline V lookup: CDR1 LNHNV, CDR2 YYDKDF (reference sequence). The CDR3 is 14 amino acids. The ends lost 4 bases at V and 2 bases at J; junction bases unmatched: 5. The DNA of the CDR3 is TGTGCCACCAGCACTTTAGGGGGCCCCTACGAGCAGTACTTC. Its protein is CATSTLGGPYEQYF.

The V and J genes are TRBV19 and TRBJ1-2, with 8 nucleotides matching TRBD1. Germline lookup yields CDR1 LNHDA and CDR2 SQIVND (reference sequence). V trimming: 1 base; J trimming: 7 bases; junction bases outside the gene matches: 2. This CDR3 is 13 amino acids long. Written as DNA, the CDR3 is TGTGCCAGTAGTATAGGACAGGGGACTGGCTACACCTTC. Its protein product is CASSIGQGTGYTF.

The chain employs TRBV25-1 and TRBJ2-1; 7 bases map to TRBD2. Germline values: CDR1 MGHDK, CDR2 SYGVNS. The CDR3 is 13 amino acids. J was trimmed by 3 bases and V by 6 bases; bases with no gene match: 2. The DNA of the CDR3 is TGTGCCAGCAGCCCGGGGGGCTACAATGAGCAGTTCTTC. Its translation is CASSPGGYNEQFF.

This chain joins TRBV5-6 and TRBJ1-3; D is uncertain. CDR3 length: 16 amino acids. Germline CDR1 and CDR2: SGHDT and YYEEEE. With 2 bases removed from V and 2 bases from J, the gap between germline ends came to 14 bases. CDR3 DNA: TGTGCCAGCAGCTTTCCTTCGATCGGGGCTGGAAACACCATATATTTT. This codes for CASSFPSIGAGNTIYF. The full variable domain, rest sourced from reference TRBV5-6 and TRBJ1-3, is DAGVTQSPTHLIKTRGQQVTLRCSPKSGHDTVSWYQQALGQGPQFIFQYYEEEERQRGNFPDRFSGHQFPNYSSELNVNALLLGDSALYLCASSFPSIGAGNTIYFGEGSWLTVV.

The V and J genes are TRBV5-1 and TRBJ2-7, with 7 bases aligning to TRBD2. Germline CDR1 reads SGHRS; CDR2 reads YFSETQ. V gave up 4 bases and J gave up 8 bases; unmatched junction bases: 6. This CDR3 contains 12 residues. The CDR3, as DNA: TGCGCCAGCAGCCCTTGGGGGGGACAGCAGTACTTC. This codes for CASSPWGGQQYF.

The J gene is TRBJ2-1, the V gene TRBV29-1; D might be TRBD1 or TRBD2, each matching 6 bases. V lost 4 bases and J 5 bases, leaving 9 bases between the germline ends. Per germline, CDR1 SQVTM and CDR2 ANQGSEA. This CDR3 comprises 12 residues. The CDR3 DNA sequence: TGCAGCGTTGGGGGGGCTAACAATGAGCAGTTCTTC. Translation: CSVGGANNEQFF.

This chain joins TRBV29-1 and TRBJ1-2; D uncertain. Germline-derived CDR1 and CDR2 are SQVTM and ANQGSEA. The CDR3 has 11 residues. Trimming removed 7 bases from V and 5 bases from J, with 11 bases in between. CDR3 sequence reads: CSANSDYGYTF. DNA of the CDR3: TGCAGCGCCAACTCAGATTATGGCTACACCTTC.

This clone was observed a few times. This chain uses TRBV29-1 with TRBJ2-2; D may be TRBD2 (5 bases). The germline V gene has CDR1 SQVTM and CDR2 ANQGSEA. V was trimmed by 4 bases and J by 5 bases, leaving 14 bases between them. This CDR3 is built from 14 residues. CDR3 protein: CSVAEGVRTGELFF. Written as DNA, the CDR3 is TGCAGCGTTGCCGAGGGAGTTAGGACCGGGGAGCTGTTTTTT.

A few counts support this clone. The chain carries TRBV13 and TRBJ2-7; 9 nucleotides line up with TRBD1. The germline gives CDR1 PRHDT, CDR2 FYEKMQ (reference sequence). The V gene end was trimmed by 5 bases and the J gene end by 1 base; junction bases not matched to a gene: 12. The CDR3 is 17 amino acids. The CDR3 DNA follows: TGTGCCAGCAGCCGCCATCCCACAGGGGGCAAATCCTACGAGCAGTACTTC. Protein product: CASSRHPTGGKSYEQYF.

The gene calls are TRBV29-1 and TRBJ1-2, with D tentatively TRBD1 (5 bases). CDR1 SQVTM and CDR2 ANQGSEA come from the germline V gene. Between the trimmed V and J ends, which lost 0 bases and 8 bases, there was a span of 22 bases. The CDR3 contains 16 residues. CDR3 DNA sequence: TGCAGCGTTGAAGAACGCTCCGACAAGCCAAGGGGCGGCTACACCTTC. Translating gives CSVEERSDKPRGGYTF.

Written as DNA, the CDR3 is TGTGCCAGCAGTTGGACTAGCGGGATTGGGGATGAGCAGTTCTTC. It yields the protein CASSWTSGIGDEQFF. The V and J genes are TRBV2 and TRBJ2-1; TRBD2 matches at 12 bases. Germline V gene data show CDR1 as SNHLY and CDR2 as FYNNEI. The CDR3 sequence is 15 residues long. V lost 5 bases and J lost 8; bases outside the gene matches: 7.

This clone was counted between two and nine times. For the CDR3, the DNA is TGTGCCAGCAGCTCCGCAGTCAGGGTCGTGAACACCGGGGAGCTGTTTTTT. Protein: CASSSAVRVVNTGELFF. V and J are TRBV11-2 and TRBJ2-2; maybe TRBD1 (5 bases). Germline CDR1 reads SGHAT; CDR2 reads FQNNGV. Trimming took 4 bases from V and 1 from J, leaving 16 bases between them. The CDR3 is 17 residues long.

This chain uses TRBV29-1 with TRBJ2-1; D may be TRBD2 (6 bases). Germline lookup yields CDR1 SQVTM and CDR2 ANQGSEA. The germline V and J ends were trimmed by 4 bases and 3 bases, with 10 bases remaining between them. This CDR3 comprises 13 residues. CDR3 nucleotide sequence: TGCAGCGTTGGCCCAGCGGGCTACAATGAGCAGTTCTTC. This sequence encodes CSVGPAGYNEQFF.

The rearrangement links TRBV9 to TRBJ2-3; 8 bases agree with TRBD2. The V and J ends lost 6 bases and 5 bases, in that order; junction bases with no gene match: 8. In germline, CDR1 is SGDLS, CDR2 YYNGEE. The CDR3 spans 14 residues. CDR3 in DNA: TGTGCCAGCACCGGAGCGGGAGAGCAAGATACGCAGTATTTT. Translated: CASTGAGEQDTQYF.

This sequence joins TRBV5-1 and TRBJ2-7; 8 bases line up with TRBD1. V lost 4 bases, J lost 3 bases, and 9 bases stayed unmatched. Germline CDR1 is SGHRS and CDR2 is YFSETQ. The CDR3 totals 15 residues. This CDR3 reads CASSPGTGWRYEQYF. The CDR3 nucleotides are TGCGCCAGCAGCCCTGGGACAGGATGGCGCTACGAGCAGTACTTC.

This clone was picked up a small number of times. CDR3 in DNA: TGCAGCGTTGAAGGGAACCCCGGCTACGAGCAGTACTTC. Protein sequence: CSVEGNPGYEQYF. The rearrangement links TRBV29-1 to TRBJ2-7; D unresolved. In germline, CDR1 is SQVTM, CDR2 ANQGSEA. V lost 1 base, J lost 3 bases, and 10 bases lay in between. The CDR3 loop spans 13 amino acids.

This clone was observed a few times. The rearrangement joins TRBV29-1 to TRBJ2-7, with 11 bases identical to TRBD1. The CDR3 has 14 amino acids. The ends lost 6 bases at V and 7 bases at J; junction bases unmatched: 11. CDR1 and CDR2 (germline): SQVTM, ANQGSEA. The CDR3 here is CSVDPPGQGGEQYF. The DNA of the CDR3 is TGCAGCGTCGATCCTCCGGGACAGGGGGGTGAGCAGTACTTC.

The table lists this clone with a few counts. The chain joins TRBV4-1 to TRBJ1-2; no firm D call. Trimming removed 0 bases at V and 6 bases at J, with 14 bases between. The CDR3 consists of 15 residues. The germline V gene encodes CDR1 MGHRA and CDR2 YSYEKL. CDR3 in amino acids: CASSQDVRQLNGYTF. The CDR3 nucleotides are TGCGCCAGCAGCCAAGATGTCCGGCAGTTGAATGGCTACACCTTC.

The chain links TRBV29-1 to TRBJ2-7; 8 bases line up with TRBD2. Germline V lookup: CDR1 SQVTM, CDR2 ANQGSEA. CDR3 length: 14 residues. The junction had 6 bases not matched to a gene; V was cut back by 1 base and J by 4 bases. This CDR3 is CSVEVAGGGYEQYF. In nucleotides, the CDR3 is TGCAGCGTTGAAGTCGCGGGGGGAGGTTACGAGCAGTACTTC.

This chain uses TRBV29-1 with TRBJ2-7; possibly TRBD1 or TRBD2 for D (5 bases each). CDR3 length: 12 residues. V shed 5 bases and J shed 2 bases, with 10 bases lying between them. Per germline, CDR1 SQVTM and CDR2 ANQGSEA. The CDR3 region is CSVPRGPYEQYF. The CDR3 coding sequence is TGCAGCGTTCCGAGGGGACCCTACGAGCAGTACTTC.